The 18 T cell receptor beta chains below come from one sample, sequenced in a study of T cells in Graves' hyperthyroidism and ophthalmopathy. Template material for amplifying TCR beta CDR3 regions consisted of RNA transcripts. TCR CDR3 underwent first-round RT-PCR with the HTBI primer set. In TCRdb, the multiplex PCR reads were re-called with MiXCR into one record per CDR3 protein. The table lists 800,000 or so distinct CDR3 sequences, 38% of them singletons. The material sequenced was blood. The receptors come from a man younger than 35 with Graves' hyperthyroidism.

This clonotype appeared once. A junction end diverges from the germline sequence, so it may reflect a read error. The chain uses TRBV5-4 and TRBJ1-6, with 7 bases lining up with TRBD1. CDR3 length: 17 amino acids. In germline, CDR1 is SGHNT, CDR2 YYREEE (reference sequence). The CDR3: CASSLAGTESYNSPLHF. CDR3 nucleotide sequence: TGTGCCAGCAGTTTGGCCGGGACAGAATCTTATAATTCACCCCTCCACTTT.

With regard to this clonotype: It may be a read error: a sequence one base away is much more abundant. The rearrangement joins TRBV5-6 to TRBJ2-7, with TRBD1 identical over 9 bases. CDR3 size: 13 residues. J gave up 6 bases and V 4 bases, and 5 bases lay outside the gene matches. Germline-derived CDR1 and CDR2 are SGHDT and YYEEEE. CDR3: CASSRGTGREQYF. The CDR3 DNA is TGTGCCAGCAGCCGGGGGACAGGGCGCGAGCAGTACTTC.

In this sample, this clonotype turned up many times. CDR3 residues: CSVDNPAGEDEQYF. CDR3 sequence (DNA): TGCAGCGTTGACAATCCAGCGGGAGAAGACGAGCAGTACTTC. The genes are TRBV29-1 and TRBJ2-7, with 8 bases that match TRBD2. Germline lookup yields CDR1 SQVTM and CDR2 ANQGSEA. V was clipped by 3 bases and J by 5 bases; unmatched bases: 9. The CDR3 has 14 residues.

This rearrangement joins TRBV9 to TRBJ1-3; TRBD1 is a possible D gene (6 bases). V lost 4 bases and J lost 2, with 16 bases in between. The germline gives CDR1 SGDLS, CDR2 YYNGEE. The CDR3 is 16 amino acids. The CDR3 DNA is TGTGCCAGCAGCCCTCACAGGGTACGAACTGGAAACACCATATATTTT. It is translated as CASSPHRVRTGNTIYF.

At least ten counts were recorded for this clonotype. The chain joins TRBV29-1 to TRBJ2-7; the D is unclear. CDR1 is SQVTM, CDR2 ANQGSEA, per germline. Trimming stripped 4 bases from V and 2 bases from J, with 9 bases between. This CDR3 spans 12 amino acids. The CDR3 spells CSVVAQPYEQYF. The CDR3 DNA sequence: TGCAGCGTTGTCGCTCAGCCCTACGAGCAGTACTTC.

V usage is TRBV29-1 and J usage is TRBJ1-2, with 9 bases matching TRBD1. The CDR3 is made up of 11 amino acids. The V gene's germline CDR1 is SQVTM and CDR2 ANQGSEA. After removal of 8 bases from V and 4 bases from J, the junction contained 2 bases not matched to a gene. The CDR3 bases are TGCAGCCGGACAGGGGTCTATGGCTACACCTTC. Translated, it gives CSRTGVYGYTF.

As for this clonotype: The junction does not match germline at one end; this may be a read error. The rearrangement links TRBV10-3 to TRBJ2-7; D could derive from TRBD1 or TRBD2 (5 bases each). The CDR3 consists of 18 residues. Per the germline V gene, CDR1 is ENHRY and CDR2 is SYGVKD. The CDR3 protein is CASSYGSIPGRRSYEQYF. In nucleotides, the CDR3 is TGTGCCAGCAGTTACGGTTCTATCCCGGGACGCCGCTCCTACGAGCAGTACTTC.

As regards this clonotype: This may be a read error, as it is one base from a much larger clone. The CDR3 nucleotides read TGTGCCAGCAGCTTATGGGGTTCGACAGGGCTCGGGACCAACGTCCTGACTTTC. Protein sequence: CASSLWGSTGLGTNVLTF. The chain employs TRBV7-8 and TRBJ2-6; TRBD1 agrees at 7 bases. The CDR3 has 18 residues. Per the germline V gene, CDR1 is SGHVS and CDR2 is FQNEAQ. The V segment lost 2 bases and the J segment 8 bases; nucleotides outside the gene matches: 15.

The chain couples TRBV29-1 to TRBJ1-2; 8 bases fit TRBD1. V dropped 4 bases and J dropped 8; count of bases not matched to a gene: 6. CDR1 is SQVTM, CDR2 ANQGSEA, per germline. This CDR3 spans 12 amino acids. As DNA, the CDR3 is TGCAGCGTTGGGACAGGGTGGACGGGCTACACCTTC. This translates into CSVGTGWTGYTF.

In this sample, this clonotype turned up many times. The chain carries TRBV7-8 and TRBJ1-5, with 7 bases fitting TRBD1. J gave up 9 bases and V 7 bases, and 6 bases lay outside the gene matches. The CDR3 runs 12 residues. Germline-derived CDR1 and CDR2 are SGHVS and FQNEAQ. CDR3 DNA sequence: TGTGCCAGCACCAAACCAGGGGGGCCCCAGCATTTT. Translation gives CASTKPGGPQHF.

The rearrangement links TRBV4-1 to TRBJ1-1, with unresolved D. The CDR3 runs 13 residues. Trimming left V 0 bases short and J 7 bases short, with 9 bases between. Germline CDR1 and CDR2: MGHRA and YSYEKL. CDR3 protein: CASSQEVGFEAFF. CDR3 DNA: TGCGCCAGCAGCCAAGAAGTAGGGTTTGAAGCTTTCTTT.

The chain combines TRBV2 with TRBJ2-5; weak D call: TRBD1 (6 bases). The CDR3 spans 16 residues. Germline CDR1 and CDR2: SNHLY and FYNNEI. The ends were cut back, 4 bases at V and 5 bases at J, with 20 bases in the middle. The CDR3 nucleotides read TGTGCCAGCAGTGTTTACCTCGGGGAAAGGGGGGAGACCCAGTACTTC. Protein sequence: CASSVYLGERGETQYF.

The V gene is TRBV5-1, the J gene TRBJ2-6, with 12 bases matching TRBD1. V lost 4 bases to trimming and J lost 3 bases; unmatched junction nucleotides: 5. This CDR3 region has 17 residues. The V gene's germline CDR1 is SGHRS and CDR2 YFSETQ. The CDR3 bases are TGCGCCAGCAGCCCGGGACAGGGGGCGCGTGGGGCCAACGTCCTGACTTTC. Translating gives CASSPGQGARGANVLTF.

The chain has TRBV19 and TRBJ1-5; 7 bases are shared with TRBD1. CDR1 and CDR2 (germline): LNHDA, SQIVND (reference sequence). The CDR3 covers 13 residues. The trim removed 3 bases at V and 14 bases at J, leaving 10 bases unmatched. For the CDR3, the DNA is TGTGCCAGTAGTATGGCTCAGGGGGTCTACGAGCATTTT. This codes for CASSMAQGVYEHF.

In this sample, this clonotype turned up a few times. This chain uses TRBV20-1 with TRBJ1-1; 7 nucleotides line up with TRBD1. Trimming cost V 4 bases and J 3 bases; bases outside gene matches: 8. In germline, CDR1 is DFQATT, CDR2 SNEGSKA (reference sequence). The CDR3 has 14 amino acids. The CDR3 DNA follows: TGCAGTGCTAACCAGGGGGAATCCTACACTGAAGCTTTCTTT. Translation gives CSANQGESYTEAFF.

This clonotype was picked up a small number of times. The chain combines TRBV11-2 with TRBJ2-2; D perhaps matches TRBD1 (5 bases). Trimming removed 2 bases at V and 2 bases at J, with 12 bases between. The CDR3 has 16 amino acids. Germline assignment: CDR1 SGHAT and CDR2 FQNNGV. The CDR3 loop reads CASSLFVGHNTGELFF. CDR3 DNA sequence: TGTGCCAGCAGCTTATTCGTGGGGCACAACACCGGGGAGCTGTTTTTT. The variable domain in full, completed from reference TRBV11-2 and TRBJ2-2, reads EAGVAQSPRYKIIEKRQSVAFWCNPISGHATLYWYQQILGQGPKLLIQFQNNGVVDDSQLPKDRFSAERLKGVDSTLKIQPAKLEDSAVYLCASSLFVGHNTGELFFGEGSRLTVL.

The V gene is TRBV20-1, the J gene TRBJ2-5; TRBD1 matches at 8 bases. The CDR3 runs to 13 residues. Germline trimming cut 6 bases from V and 7 bases from J; bases unmatched to any gene: 10. Germline CDR1 is DFQATT and CDR2 is SNEGSKA (reference sequence). In DNA, the CDR3 is TGCAGTGCCGATGGACAGGGCGGAGGGACCCAGTACTTC. Translated, it gives CSADGQGGGTQYF.

This clonotype was seen a handful of times. The chain couples TRBV9 to TRBJ1-2; no clear D. Trimming cost V 4 bases and J 0 bases, with 13 bases left between them. This CDR3 has 15 amino acids. CDR1 SGDLS and CDR2 YYNGEE come from the germline V gene. The CDR3 is CASSRDGVANYGYTF. The DNA for the CDR3 is TGTGCCAGCAGCCGTGACGGGGTAGCTAACTATGGCTACACCTTC.